A single sample is the source of the 30 T cell receptor beta chains below, sequenced in a study of shared clonotypes between healthy human individuals. The protocol was immunoSEQ multiplex PCR, while the TCRdb copy is restricted to in-frame clones and leaves out a portion. The sample lists millions of clones, roughly nine tenths seen once, with around 0.15% in the top ten. Sequencing was carried out using naive CD4+ T cells sorted from blood. Indicated subset: CD45RA+ positively selected. Source of these receptors: a man younger than 35 in good health.

The chain has TRBV28 and TRBJ1-4, with TRBD1 matching 7 bases. The CDR3 totals 16 residues. Germline loops: CDR1 MDHEN, CDR2 SYDVKM. Losses at the gene ends were 1 base for V and 4 bases for J; bases not matched to a gene: 6. CDR3 in amino acids: CASSLSFGTDNEKLFF. CDR3 DNA: TGTGCCAGCAGTTTATCTTTCGGGACAGATAATGAAAAACTGTTTTTT.

The rearrangement links TRBV7-2 to TRBJ2-7; 7 bases are a match to TRBD1. Trimming took 6 bases from V and 3 from J; bases not matched to a gene: 11. The germline V gene has CDR1 SGHTA and CDR2 FQGNSA. This CDR3 is 15 amino acids long. The CDR3 loop reads CASRADRAELYEQYF. Written as DNA, the CDR3 is TGTGCCAGCAGAGCAGACAGGGCCGAGCTCTACGAGCAGTACTTC.

For this clone: Other DNA sequences in this sample translate to the same CDR3. The rearrangement links TRBV7-9 to TRBJ1-3; maybe TRBD1 (5 bases). Trimming cost V 0 bases and J 1 base, with 7 bases left between them. CDR1 SEHNR and CDR2 FQNEAQ come from the germline V gene (reference sequence). This CDR3 is built from 15 residues. CDR3 DNA sequence: TGTGCCAGCAGCTTAGCCCGGGGGTCTGGAAACACCATATATTTT. Translation gives CASSLARGSGNTIYF.

The J gene is TRBJ1-6, the V gene TRBV5-1; D is perhaps TRBD1 (5 bases). V lost 4 bases to trimming and J lost 0 bases, with 14 bases between them. The germline gives CDR1 SGHRS, CDR2 YFSETQ. The CDR3 spans 17 residues. The CDR3 DNA reads TGCGCCAGCAGCCGGGACTCTTGGGGCTCCTATAATTCACCCCTCCACTTT. This codes for CASSRDSWGSYNSPLHF.

The rearrangement joins TRBV7-2 to TRBJ2-7, with 8 bases that match TRBD1. Trimming at V came to 4 bases and at J to 0 bases, leaving 8 bases not matched to a gene. Germline V gives CDR1 SGHTA, CDR2 FQGNSA. The CDR3 runs to 16 residues. CDR3 nucleotides: TGTGCCAGCAGCTACCCGGGACAGGCTAACTCCTACGAGCAGTACTTC. Its protein product is CASSYPGQANSYEQYF.

V usage is TRBV4-1 and J usage is TRBJ1-2; tentative D call: TRBD1 (6 bases). V dropped 0 bases and J dropped 8 bases, with 13 bases sitting between them. The CDR3 loop spans 14 amino acids. Germline V gene sequence: CDR1 MGHRA, CDR2 YSYEKL. CDR3 amino acids: CASSQEEGTGGYTF. The CDR3 coding sequence is TGCGCCAGCAGCCAAGAAGAGGGCACAGGGGGCTACACCTTC.

V gene TRBV28 combines with J gene TRBJ2-3, with 8 bases fitting TRBD2. The CDR3 has 15 amino acids. The germline gives CDR1 MDHEN, CDR2 SYDVKM. Trimming at V came to 6 bases and at J to 1 base, leaving 6 bases not matched to a gene. This CDR3 is CASRAGGGRTDTQYF. CDR3 nucleotide sequence: TGTGCCAGCAGGGCTGGCGGGGGGCGCACAGATACGCAGTATTTT.

This rearrangement joins TRBV10-3 to TRBJ2-1, with 11 positions matching TRBD2. CDR1 and CDR2 (germline): ENHRY, SYGVKD. V lost 5 bases and J lost 10; bases outside the gene matches: 10. This CDR3 spans 15 amino acids. CDR3 region: CAISRGGTSGEEQFF. The CDR3 DNA sequence: TGTGCCATCAGTCGGGGGGGGACTAGCGGTGAGGAGCAGTTCTTC.

The J gene is TRBJ1-2, the V gene TRBV7-9, with D possibly being TRBD1 (6 bases). The V end lost 5 bases, the J end lost 8 bases, and 27 bases lay between the germline ends. This CDR3 is 17 amino acids long. Germline assignment: CDR1 SEHNR and CDR2 FQNEAQ (reference sequence). The CDR3 is CASSKVTGGRVSEGYTF. The CDR3 region has the DNA TGTGCCAGCAGCAAAGTAACGGGGGGGCGAGTGTCGGAAGGCTACACCTTC.

This chain links TRBV7-9 with TRBJ2-2; tentative D call: TRBD2 (5 bases). Germline CDR1 is SEHNR and CDR2 is FQNEAQ (reference sequence). The CDR3 spans 16 residues. The V end was cut by 5 bases, the J end by 4 bases, with 17 bases between. CDR3 coding DNA: TGTGCCAGCAGCCCCCAGCGGTCTATTGGCACCGGGGAGCTGTTTTTT. Translated, it gives CASSPQRSIGTGELFF.

The chain uses TRBV30 and TRBJ2-7; 8 positions agree with TRBD2. Germline-derived CDR1 and CDR2 are GTSNPN and SVGIG (reference sequence). The CDR3 totals 15 residues. V lost 0 bases and J lost 3; bases outside the gene matches: 7. The CDR3 DNA reads as TGTGCCTGGAGTGTACCCTTCGCGGGGGGCTACGAGCAGTACTTC. Protein sequence: CAWSVPFAGGYEQYF.

V and J are TRBV18 and TRBJ2-5, with 7 bases identical to TRBD1. Germline V lookup: CDR1 KGHSH, CDR2 LQKENI. With 5 bases clipped from V and 4 bases from J, the junction kept 13 bases outside the gene matches. The CDR3 sequence is 16 residues long. The DNA for the CDR3 is TGTGCCAGCTCAGCCTTTGCCGAGGGGGCCCGAGAGACCCAGTACTTC. Amino acid sequence: CASSAFAEGARETQYF.

The chain links TRBV9 to TRBJ2-1, with D perhaps TRBD1 (6 bases). Germline values: CDR1 SGDLS, CDR2 YYNGEE. Trimming removed 0 bases at V and 6 bases at J, with 13 bases between. The CDR3 contains 15 residues. The CDR3 here is CASSVGGTGINEQFF. As DNA, the CDR3 is TGTGCCAGCAGCGTAGGGGGCACAGGGATCAATGAGCAGTTCTTC.

The chain recombines TRBV5-1 with TRBJ2-5; D not certain. Germline V gene sequence: CDR1 SGHRS, CDR2 YFSETQ. The CDR3 contains 14 residues. Between the trimmed V and J ends, which lost 0 bases and 3 bases, there was a span of 9 bases. In nucleotides, the CDR3 is TGCGCCAGCAGCTTGGGAGGAGTTAAAGAGACCCAGTACTTC. As protein: CASSLGGVKETQYF.

Comment on this clone: Germline is not matched at one junction end, which may reflect a read error. V is TRBV7-7 and J is TRBJ2-1, with TRBD1 matching over 8 bases. Germline V lookup: CDR1 SSHAT, CDR2 FNYEAQ (reference sequence). The CDR3 contains 16 residues. CDR3 nucleotide sequence: TGTGCTAGCAGCTTAGTCCCCCGGACAGGGAACAATGAGCAGTTCTTC. Translated, it gives CASSLVPRTGNNEQFF.

This clone showed up just once. The genes are TRBV2 and TRBJ2-5; 8 bases match TRBD1. Per germline, CDR1 SNHLY and CDR2 FYNNEI. The CDR3 loop spans 15 amino acids. V shed 5 bases, J shed 5 bases, and the junction held 10 bases outside the gene matches. The DNA of the CDR3 is TGTGCCAGCAGTCCTAAGGCAGGGGGCTCGGAGACCCAGTACTTC. Encoded protein: CASSPKAGGSETQYF.

The chain is built from TRBV9 and TRBJ2-7; TRBD1 matches 8 bases. Germline V gene lookup returns CDR1 SGDLS and CDR2 YYNGEE. V shed 4 bases and J 4 bases; nucleotides not matched to a gene: 7. This CDR3 is built from 14 residues. CDR3 nucleotides: TGTGCCAGCAGCATGCAGGGGGCTAATTACGAGCAGTACTTC. Amino acid sequence: CASSMQGANYEQYF.

To note about this clone: Other nucleotide sequences from this sample produce the same CDR3. The V gene is TRBV6-5, the J gene TRBJ1-1; D uncertain. V was cut by 5 bases and J by 2 bases, with 9 bases left in between. Germline values: CDR1 MNHEY, CDR2 SVGAGI. The CDR3 contains 13 residues. The CDR3 region is CASSTRVNTEAFF. CDR3 DNA: TGTGCCAGCAGTACTAGGGTTAACACTGAAGCTTTCTTT.

The chain's CDR3 is CASSLQWGTYEQYF. CDR3 in DNA: TGTGCCAGCAGTTTACAATGGGGAACTTACGAGCAGTACTTC. This chain links TRBV27 with TRBJ2-7, with D unclear. Germline V lookup: CDR1 MNHEY, CDR2 SMNVEV (reference sequence). This CDR3 contains 14 residues. Trimming took 2 bases from V and 4 from J, leaving 12 bases between them.

This chain uses TRBV19 with TRBJ1-1; no clear D gene. CDR1 is LNHDA, CDR2 SQIVND, per germline (reference sequence). V was clipped by 5 bases and J by 7 bases, with 17 bases between them. There are 14 residues in the CDR3. CDR3 region: CASSSTWFNYEAFF. The DNA for the CDR3 is TGTGCCAGTAGTTCCACTTGGTTTAACTATGAAGCTTTCTTT.

As for this clone: The sample holds other DNA sequences that translate to the same CDR3. DNA of the CDR3: TGTGCCAGCAGACAGACAGTTAACACTGAAGCTTTCTTT. Amino acids: CASRQTVNTEAFF. V usage is TRBV27 and J usage is TRBJ1-1, with D possibly being TRBD1 (5 bases). With 6 bases removed from V and 2 bases from J, the gap between germline ends came to 10 bases. The germline CDR1 and CDR2 sequences are MNHEY and SMNVEV (reference sequence). The CDR3 has 13 amino acids.

The chain recombines TRBV10-3 with TRBJ1-2; D is perhaps TRBD1 (5 bases). Germline CDR1 ENHRY, CDR2 SYGVKD. The germline V and J ends were trimmed by 4 bases and 0 bases, with 9 bases remaining between them. The CDR3 contains 14 residues. The CDR3 sequence is CAISVDSPNYGYTF. DNA of the CDR3: TGTGCCATCAGTGTTGACAGCCCTAACTATGGCTACACCTTC.

The gene calls are TRBV4-3 and TRBJ1-3, with D possibly matching TRBD1 (6 bases). The CDR3 length is 17 residues. V was pared by 0 bases and J by 5 bases, with 17 bases between. Looked up from germline, CDR1 is LGHNA and CDR2 is YSLEER. The CDR3 protein is CASSQDREGGYRNTIYF. The CDR3 DNA sequence: TGCGCCAGCAGCCAAGATCGTGAGGGGGGGTACAGAAACACCATATATTTT.

As for this clone: Within the sample, other DNA sequences also encode this same CDR3. V and J are TRBV6-5 and TRBJ2-7; the D gene is possibly TRBD1 (6 bases). The CDR3 sequence is 13 residues long. The V and J ends lost 6 bases and 0 bases respectively, with 9 bases between them. Per germline, CDR1 MNHEY and CDR2 SVGAGI. In DNA, the CDR3 is TGTGCCAGCAGCCGGACAGTCTCCTACGAGCAGTACTTC. Amino acid sequence: CASSRTVSYEQYF.

CDR3 region: CAWGRQGTEAFF. CDR3 coding DNA: TGTGCCTGGGGTCGACAGGGTACTGAAGCTTTCTTT. V and J are TRBV30 and TRBJ1-1, with 7 bases matching TRBD1. Germline V gene sequence: CDR1 GTSNPN, CDR2 SVGIG (reference sequence). CDR3 size: 12 residues. The J segment lost 5 bases and the V segment lost 5 bases, leaving 5 bases of the junction unmatched.

The rearrangement joins TRBV7-9 to TRBJ2-3; D gene uncertain. From germline, CDR1 is SEHNR and CDR2 FQNEAQ (reference sequence). The V and J ends lost 7 bases and 4 bases respectively, with 9 bases between them. There are 12 residues in the CDR3. This chain's CDR3 is CASTPDADTQYF. In DNA form, the CDR3 reads TGTGCCAGCACCCCGGACGCAGATACGCAGTATTTT. The full variable domain, its missing parts supplied by reference TRBV7-9 and TRBJ2-3, is DTGVSQNPRHKITKRGQNVTFRCDPISEHNRLYWYRQTLGQGPEFLTYFQNEAQLEKSRLLSDRFSAERPKGSFSTLEIQRTEQGDSAMYLCASTPDADTQYFGPGTRLTVL.

This clone was picked up a small number of times. The same CDR3 is also encoded by other DNA sequences in this sample. The chain employs TRBV29-1 and TRBJ1-1; 7 bases align to TRBD1. Germline V gene data show CDR1 as SQVTM and CDR2 as ANQGSEA. Losses at the gene ends were 8 bases for V and 0 bases for J; bases not matched to a gene: 6. The CDR3 runs to 13 residues. Here the CDR3 reads CSTRQGLNTEAFF. CDR3 nucleotides: TGCAGCACCCGACAGGGATTGAACACTGAAGCTTTCTTT.

The genes are TRBV25-1 and TRBJ2-5; possible D gene TRBD2, 5 bases. V lost 7 bases, J lost 5 bases, and 14 bases lay in between. CDR1 MGHDK and CDR2 SYGVNS come from the germline V gene. This CDR3 is built from 13 residues. The CDR3 here is CASTAHGVETQYF. The CDR3 DNA is TGTGCCAGCACCGCCCACGGGGTTGAGACCCAGTACTTC.

V is TRBV5-4 and J is TRBJ1-2; a possible D gene is TRBD1 (5 bases). Germline CDR1 and CDR2: SGHNT and YYREEE (reference sequence). The CDR3 loop spans 14 amino acids. The ends were cut back, 1 base at V and 5 bases at J, with 12 bases in the middle. The CDR3 sequence is CASSLMGDGYGYTF. The CDR3 region has the DNA TGTGCCAGCAGCTTGATGGGGGACGGATATGGCTACACCTTC.

The J gene is TRBJ2-1, the V gene TRBV11-2, with TRBD1 as a possible D gene (6 bases). V dropped 6 bases and J dropped 5 bases, with 17 bases sitting between them. Germline values: CDR1 SGHAT, CDR2 FQNNGV. The CDR3 is made up of 15 amino acids. The CDR3: CASSSGTSNDNEQFF. The CDR3 region has the DNA TGTGCCAGCAGTTCCGGGACAAGTAACGACAATGAGCAGTTCTTC.